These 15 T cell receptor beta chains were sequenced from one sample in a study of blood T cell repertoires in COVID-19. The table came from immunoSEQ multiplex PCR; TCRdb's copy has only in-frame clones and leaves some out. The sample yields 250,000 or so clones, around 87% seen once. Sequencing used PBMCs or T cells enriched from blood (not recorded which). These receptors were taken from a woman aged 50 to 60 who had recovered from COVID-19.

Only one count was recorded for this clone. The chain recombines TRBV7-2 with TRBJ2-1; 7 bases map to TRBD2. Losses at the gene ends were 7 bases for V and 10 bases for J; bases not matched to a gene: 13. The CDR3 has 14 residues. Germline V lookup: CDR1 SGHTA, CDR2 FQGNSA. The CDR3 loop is CASTLGLPRGEQFF. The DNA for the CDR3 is TGTGCCAGCACCCTCGGGCTACCGCGGGGGGAGCAGTTCTTC.

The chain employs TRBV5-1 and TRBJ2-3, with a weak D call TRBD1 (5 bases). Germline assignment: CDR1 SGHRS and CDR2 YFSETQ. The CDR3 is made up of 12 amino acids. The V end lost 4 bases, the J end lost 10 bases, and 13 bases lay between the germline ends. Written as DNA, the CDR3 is TGCGCCAGCAGCGAACCGGACAATGCGCAGTATTTT. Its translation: CASSEPDNAQYF.

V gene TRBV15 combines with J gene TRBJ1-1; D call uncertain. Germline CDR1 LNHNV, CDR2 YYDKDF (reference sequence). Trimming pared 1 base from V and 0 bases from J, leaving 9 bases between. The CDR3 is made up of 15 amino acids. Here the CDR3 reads CATSRVEGLNTEAFF. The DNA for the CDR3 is TGTGCCACCAGCAGAGTGGAGGGTCTGAACACTGAAGCTTTCTTT.

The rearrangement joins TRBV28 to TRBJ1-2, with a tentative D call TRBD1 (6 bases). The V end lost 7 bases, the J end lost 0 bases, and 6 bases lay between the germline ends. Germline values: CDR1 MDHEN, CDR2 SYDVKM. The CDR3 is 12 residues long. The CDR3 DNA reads TGTGCCAGCAACAGGGCTAACTATGGCTACACCTTC. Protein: CASNRANYGYTF.

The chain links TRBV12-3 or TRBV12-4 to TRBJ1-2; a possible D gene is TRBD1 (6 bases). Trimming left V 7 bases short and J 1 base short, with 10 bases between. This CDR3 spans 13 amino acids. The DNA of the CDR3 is TGTGCCAGCAACCTGGACAGTAACTATGGCTACACCTTC. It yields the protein CASNLDSNYGYTF.

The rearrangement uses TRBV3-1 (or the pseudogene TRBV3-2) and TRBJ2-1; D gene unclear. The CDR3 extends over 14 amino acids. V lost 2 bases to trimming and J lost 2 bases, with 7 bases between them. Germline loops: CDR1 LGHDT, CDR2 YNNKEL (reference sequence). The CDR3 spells CASSQLGTYNEQFF. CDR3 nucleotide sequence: TGTGCCAGCAGCCAATTGGGCACCTACAATGAGCAGTTCTTC.

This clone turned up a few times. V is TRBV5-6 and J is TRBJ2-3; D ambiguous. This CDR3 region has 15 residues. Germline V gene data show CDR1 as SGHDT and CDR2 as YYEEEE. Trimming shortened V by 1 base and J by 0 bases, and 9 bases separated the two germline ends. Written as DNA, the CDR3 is TGTGCCAGCAGCTTGTCGGGTCGGAGCACAGATACGCAGTATTTT. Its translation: CASSLSGRSTDTQYF.

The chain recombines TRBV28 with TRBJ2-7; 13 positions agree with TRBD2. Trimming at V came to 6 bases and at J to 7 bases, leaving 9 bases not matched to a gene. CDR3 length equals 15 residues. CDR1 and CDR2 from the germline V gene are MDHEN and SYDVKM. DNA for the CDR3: TGTGCCAGCAGCTCACTAGCGGGAGGGCCAGGGGAGCAGTACTTC. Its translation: CASSSLAGGPGEQYF. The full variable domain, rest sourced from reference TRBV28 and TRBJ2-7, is DVKVTQSSRYLVKRTGEKVFLECVQDMDHENMFWYRQDPGLGLRLIYFSYDVKMKEKGDIPEGYSVSREKKERFSLILESASTNQTSMYLCASSSLAGGPGEQYFGPGTRLTVT.

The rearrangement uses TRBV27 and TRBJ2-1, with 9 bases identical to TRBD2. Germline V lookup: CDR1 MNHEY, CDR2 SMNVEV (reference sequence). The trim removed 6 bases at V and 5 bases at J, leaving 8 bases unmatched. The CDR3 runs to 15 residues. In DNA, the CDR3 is TGTGCCAGCAGACTGGGACTAGCAGAAAACAATGAGCAGTTCTTC. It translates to CASRLGLAENNEQFF.

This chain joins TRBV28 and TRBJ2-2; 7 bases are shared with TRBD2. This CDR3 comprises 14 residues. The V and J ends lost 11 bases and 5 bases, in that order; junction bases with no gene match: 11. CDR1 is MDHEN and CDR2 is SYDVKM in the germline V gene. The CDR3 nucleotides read TGTGCCTCACTGGGGGGAGGGCGGACCGGGGAGCTGTTTTTT. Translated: CASLGGGRTGELFF. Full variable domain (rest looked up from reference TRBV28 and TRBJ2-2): DVKVTQSSRYLVKRTGEKVFLECVQDMDHENMFWYRQDPGLGLRLIYFSYDVKMKEKGDIPEGYSVSREKKERFSLILESASTNQTSMYLCASLGGGRTGELFFGEGSRLTVL.

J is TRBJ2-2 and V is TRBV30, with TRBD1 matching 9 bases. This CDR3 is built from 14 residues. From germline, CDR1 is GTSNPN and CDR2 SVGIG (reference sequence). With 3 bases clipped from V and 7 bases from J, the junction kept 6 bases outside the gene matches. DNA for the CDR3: TGTGCCTGGAGGGAGACAGGGGGAATCGGGGAGCTGTTTTTT. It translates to CAWRETGGIGELFF.

The CDR3 protein is CASSSTGLSGNTIYF. The CDR3 nucleotides are TGTGCCAGCAGCAGTACAGGTCTCTCTGGAAACACCATATATTTT. The rearrangement links TRBV3-1 (or the pseudogene TRBV3-2) to TRBJ1-3, with a weak D call TRBD1 (5 bases). CDR3 size: 15 residues. The germline V and J ends were trimmed by 5 bases and 0 bases, with 11 bases remaining between them. In germline, CDR1 is LGHDT, CDR2 YNNKEL (reference sequence).

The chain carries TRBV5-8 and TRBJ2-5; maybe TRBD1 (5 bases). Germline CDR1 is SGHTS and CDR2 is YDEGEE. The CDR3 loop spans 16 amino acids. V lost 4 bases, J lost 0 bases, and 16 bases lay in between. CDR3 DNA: TGTGCCAGCAGCCACTCCTGGGGCCTATACCAAGAGACCCAGTACTTC. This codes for CASSHSWGLYQETQYF.

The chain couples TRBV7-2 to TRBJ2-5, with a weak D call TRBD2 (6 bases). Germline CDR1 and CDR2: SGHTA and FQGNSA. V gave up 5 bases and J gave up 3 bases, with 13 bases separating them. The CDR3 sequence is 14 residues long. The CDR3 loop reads CASSGEAGKETQYF. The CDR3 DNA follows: TGTGCCAGCAGCGGGGAGGCGGGCAAAGAGACCCAGTACTTC.

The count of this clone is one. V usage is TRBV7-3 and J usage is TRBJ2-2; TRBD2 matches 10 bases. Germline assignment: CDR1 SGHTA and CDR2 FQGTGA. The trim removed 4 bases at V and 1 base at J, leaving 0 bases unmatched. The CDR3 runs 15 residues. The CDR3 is CASSSSGGNTGELFF. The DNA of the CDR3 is TGTGCCAGCAGCTCTAGCGGGGGGAACACCGGGGAGCTGTTTTTT.